This TCR beta chain was profiled in a study of identical twins. Carrying unique molecular identifiers, the cDNA also gained a universal primer site through template switching. TCRdb reprocessed the 5' RACE reads with MiXCR, giving one entry per CDR3 protein. Among 1.5 million to 2 million distinct CDR3 sequences, 25% to 35% were seen once, and the ten largest hold about 0.3%. The germline gives CDR1 SGHRS, CDR2 YFSETQ. This CDR3 comprises 14 residues. V lost 3 bases to trimming and J lost 7 bases, with 11 bases between them. Regarding this clonotype: Its antigen is undetermined.

Regarding the study as a whole: Models came in too low on out-of-frame TCR alpha sharing in monozygotic twins.

The J gene is TRBJ1-6, the V gene TRBV5-1; D perhaps matches TRBD1 (5 bases). Sequencing was carried out using cord blood. The TCR was taken from a newborn girl in good health. CDR3 sequence: CASSWDGGNSPLHF. In nucleotides, the CDR3 is TGCGCCAGCAGCTGGGACGGGGGGAATTCACCCCTCCACTTT. Drawing the rest from reference TRBV5-1 and TRBJ1-6, the complete variable domain is KAGVTQTPRYLIKTRGQQVTLSCSPISGHRSVSWYQQTPGQGLQFLFEYFSETQRNKGNFPGRFSGRQFSNSRSEMNVSTLELGDSALYLCASSWDGGNSPLHFGNGTRLTVT.